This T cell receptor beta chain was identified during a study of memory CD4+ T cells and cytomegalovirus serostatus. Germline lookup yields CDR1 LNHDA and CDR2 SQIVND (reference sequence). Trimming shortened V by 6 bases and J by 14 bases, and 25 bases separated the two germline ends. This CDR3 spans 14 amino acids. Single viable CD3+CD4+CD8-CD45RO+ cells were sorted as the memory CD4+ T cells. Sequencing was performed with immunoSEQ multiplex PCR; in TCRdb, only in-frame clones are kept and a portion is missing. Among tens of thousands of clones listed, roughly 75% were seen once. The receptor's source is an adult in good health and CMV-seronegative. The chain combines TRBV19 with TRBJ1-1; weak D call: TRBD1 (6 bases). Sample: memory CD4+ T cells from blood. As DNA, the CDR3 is TGTGCCAGTAGAGGCACAGGGCAACCTTTGAAGCGGTTCTTT. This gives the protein CASRGTGQPLKRFF. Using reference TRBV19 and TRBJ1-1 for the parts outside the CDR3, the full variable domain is DGGITQSPKYLFRKEGQNVTLSCEQNLNHDAMYWYRQDPGQGLRLIYYSQIVNDFQKGDIAEGYSVSREKKESFPLTVTSAQKNPTAFYLCASRGTGQPLKRFFGQGTRLTVV.